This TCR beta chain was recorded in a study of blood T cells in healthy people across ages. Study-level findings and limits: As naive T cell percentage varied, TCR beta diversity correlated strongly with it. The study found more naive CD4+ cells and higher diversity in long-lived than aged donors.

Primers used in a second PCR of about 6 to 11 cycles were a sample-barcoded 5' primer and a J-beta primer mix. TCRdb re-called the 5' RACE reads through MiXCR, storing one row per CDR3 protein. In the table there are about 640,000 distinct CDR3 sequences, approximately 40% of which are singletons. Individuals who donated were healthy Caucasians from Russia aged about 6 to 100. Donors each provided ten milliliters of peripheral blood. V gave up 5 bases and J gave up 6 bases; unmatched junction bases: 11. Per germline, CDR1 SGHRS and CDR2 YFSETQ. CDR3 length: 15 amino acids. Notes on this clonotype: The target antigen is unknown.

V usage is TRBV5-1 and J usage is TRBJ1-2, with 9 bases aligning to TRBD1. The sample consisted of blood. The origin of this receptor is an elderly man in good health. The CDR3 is CASSRTGGIGDGYTF. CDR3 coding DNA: TGCGCCAGCAGTCGTACAGGGGGCATCGGGGATGGCTACACCTTC.